The entry that follows covers one TCR beta chain sequence. The data derive from a study of blood T cell repertoires in COVID-19. Overall study context: Each recovered donor of Cohort 3 presented with two negative PCRs, clearance, or symptom resolution. Samples taken during acute and convalescent COVID-19 were collected in the United States, Italy and Spain. T cells, B-cell-depleted T cells, or PBMCs provided the cDNA or gDNA that served as material.

V was shortened by 5 bases and J by 8 bases, with 15 bases between the two germline ends. The V gene's germline CDR1 is SGHVS and CDR2 FQNEAQ. The CDR3 is 14 amino acids. Per the original methods: By means of reference gene primer amplification, nucleated cell counts were estimated. TCRdb's table, derived via immunoSEQ multiplex PCR, lists solely in-frame clones and lacks some. V and J calls plus clone size are reproduced from that table; the DNA served to infer D and trimming. This sample yields under 150,000 clones, of which approximately 80% are seen a single time; 3.9% belongs to the top ten. This TCR was recovered from a man in his forties or fifties in a cohort exposed to, infected with or recovered from COVID-19 (not recorded which). The sample was PBMCs or T cells enriched from blood (not recorded which). The chain links TRBV7-8 to TRBJ1-4; TRBD1 is a possible D gene (6 bases). The CDR3 region has the DNA TGTGCCAGCAGCGGCCAGGGGTTTCGAGAAAAACTGTTTTTT. The encoded protein is CASSGQGFREKLFF.